The TCR beta chain under discussion was sequenced for a study of tissue T cells after allogeneic stem cell transplantation. Study results and limitations: Across patients, clones rarely overlapped, yet motif clusters were shared tissue-specifically. Within patients, tissue anatomy strongly shaped TCR repertoire composition. Which tissue TCRs were alloreactive or antigen-specific was not determined. Some clones might be persisting host cells.

This clone is classed as large (0.1 to 1%). Its antigen is as yet unknown. Mouse gene names apply. Read data end 1 residue before the CDR3 end; the end is taken from the germline J gene. The protocol was immunoSEQ multiplex PCR, while the TCRdb copy is restricted to in-frame clones and leaves out a portion. The repertoire includes some 4,000 clones, roughly 50% of them detected once, and about 10% sits in the top ten. Germline CDR1 reads FNHDT; CDR2 reads SITEND (reference sequence). The CDR3 is made up of 12 amino acids. V was clipped by 6 bases and J by 4 bases, with 11 bases between them. Specified time point: mouse harvest day 7 after allogeneic transplant. The graft held 10^6 splenic CD5+ T cells and 10^7 T-cell-depleted bone marrow cells. Tissues came from B6→BALB/c major-mismatch GVHD mice at day 7 or 14.

The TCR originated in a female BALB/c mouse given C57BL/6 T cells with graft-versus-host disease after an allogeneic hematopoietic cell transplant. The chain is built from TRBV19 and TRBJ2-7; possibly TRBD1 or TRBD2 for D (6 bases each). Sequenced: lymph node tissue. The covered CDR3 bases are TGTGCCAGCACCAAGGGGGGTTATGAACAGTAC. This encodes CASTKGGYEQY. In full, the CDR3 reads CASTKGGYEQYF.